The T cell receptor (beta chain) under discussion was sequenced for a study of T-cell reconstitution after alpha-beta-depleted transplantation in children. This clonotype was seen a few times. What it recognizes is unknown. Study-wide findings and caveats: Expanded graft clones numbering several hundred reportedly gave rise to alpha-beta T cells about two months after transplant.

Unique molecular identifiers tagged the TCRbeta library. TCRdb called the PCR reads again in MiXCR, with one record for every CDR3 protein. The table includes around 440,000 distinct CDR3 sequences, roughly 16% detected once. This CDR3 comprises 17 residues. Unmatched junction bases numbered 10, after V lost 1 base and J lost 3 bases. Germline V CDR1 and CDR2: DFQATT, SNEGSKA (reference sequence). The sample consisted of PBMCs, mostly from graft donor cells, taken 360 days after TCRalphabeta/CD19-depleted stem cell transplant. The gene calls are TRBV20-1 and TRBJ2-1; 9 bases map to TRBD2. The clonotype comes from a boy younger than two who had a stem cell transplant for Wiskott-Aldrich syndrome, so the T cells may come from the graft donor. The CDR3 is CSARGRGRAGGYNEQFF. The CDR3 region has the DNA TGCAGTGCTAGAGGGCGCGGGAGGGCCGGGGGCTACAATGAGCAGTTCTTC.